A selection of T cell receptor beta chains follows, all from one sample in a study of technical replicates of blood from several donors. Generated by immunoSEQ multiplex PCR, the TCRdb table keeps only in-frame clones and is missing some. In the table there are about 70,000 clones, over 85% of which are singletons. What was sequenced was T cells isolated from PBMCs. The receptor source for this set is a human donor in good health. The CDR3 runs from the conserved cysteine through the conserved F or W. The D gene is left open where the match is weak. The size entry is marked missing in some rows and otherwise reads once, few, many or a size class.

J gene: TRBJ1-5; clone size: NA; V gene: TRBV7-6; D gene: NA; CDR3 protein: CASSYSTDQPQHF; CDR3 DNA: TGTGCCAGCAGCTACTCGACAGATCAGCCCCAGCATTTT
J gene: TRBJ2-2; clone size: NA; V gene: TRBV18; D gene: TRBD2; CDR3 protein: CASSPTTSGITGELFF; CDR3 DNA: TGTGCCAGCTCACCCACAACTAGCGGGATAACCGGGGAGCTGTTTTTT
J gene: TRBJ2-1; clone size: NA; V gene: TRBV6-5; D gene: TRBD2; CDR3 protein: CASRQAGGTYNEQFF; CDR3 DNA: TGTGCCAGCAGGCAGGCGGGAGGCACCTACAATGAGCAGTTCTTC
J gene: TRBJ2-1; clone size: few; V gene: TRBV11-2; D gene: NA; CDR3 protein: CASSLLNTRNEQFF; CDR3 DNA: TGTGCCAGCAGCCTCCTGAACACTAGGAATGAGCAGTTCTTC
J gene: TRBJ2-7; clone size: NA; V gene: TRBV27; D gene: NA; CDR3 protein: CASSFAGGTYEQYF; CDR3 DNA: TGTGCCAGCAGTTTCGCGGGCGGTACCTACGAGCAGTACTTC
J gene: TRBJ2-7; clone size: NA; V gene: TRBV2; D gene: TRBD2; CDR3 protein: CASRELAGGPEQYF; CDR3 DNA: TGTGCCAGCAGAGAACTAGCGGGAGGGCCTGAGCAGTACTTC
J gene: TRBJ1-5; clone size: NA; V gene: TRBV28; D gene: NA; CDR3 protein: CASRQDDTQPQHF; CDR3 DNA: TGTGCCAGCAGACAGGATGACACCCAGCCCCAGCATTTT
J gene: TRBJ2-7; clone size: NA; V gene: TRBV29-1; D gene: TRBD2; CDR3 protein: CSVVTSGTYEQYF; CDR3 DNA: TGCAGCGTTGTGACTAGCGGGACCTACGAGCAGTACTTC
J gene: TRBJ1-2; clone size: NA; V gene: TRBV5-1; D gene: TRBD1; CDR3 protein: CASSLATDRARGYTF; CDR3 DNA: TGCGCCAGCAGCTTGGCTACGGACAGGGCTCGTGGCTACACCTTC
J gene: TRBJ2-2; clone size: NA; V gene: TRBV5-1; D gene: TRBD1; CDR3 protein: CASSPRTGLSTGELFF; CDR3 DNA: TGCGCCAGCAGCCCAAGGACAGGGTTGTCCACCGGGGAGCTGTTTTTT
J gene: TRBJ1-1; clone size: NA; V gene: TRBV9; D gene: NA; CDR3 protein: CASSGGGDEKEAFF; CDR3 DNA: TGTGCCAGCAGCGGCGGGGGAGACGAAAAGGAAGCTTTCTTT
J gene: TRBJ2-5; clone size: NA; V gene: TRBV4-2; D gene: TRBD2; CDR3 protein: CASSHWGLAARETQYF; CDR3 DNA: TGTGCCAGCAGCCACTGGGGACTAGCGGCGAGAGAGACCCAGTACTTC
J gene: TRBJ2-7; clone size: NA; V gene: TRBV19; D gene: NA; CDR3 protein: CASSIVAGDEQYF; CDR3 DNA: TGTGCCAGTAGTATAGTTGCCGGGGACGAGCAGTACTTC
J gene: TRBJ1-2; clone size: NA; V gene: TRBV27; D gene: NA; CDR3 protein: CASMAGYISNYGYTF; CDR3 DNA: TGTGCCAGCATGGCAGGGTATATCTCTAACTATGGCTACACCTTC
J gene: TRBJ2-7; clone size: NA; V gene: TRBV20-1; D gene: NA; CDR3 protein: CSATGEYEQYF; CDR3 DNA: TGCAGTGCTACAGGGGAGTACGAGCAGTACTTC
J gene: TRBJ2-2; clone size: NA; V gene: TRBV30; D gene: NA; CDR3 protein: CAWSSRGTGELFF; CDR3 DNA: TGTGCCTGGAGTTCTCGGGGCACCGGGGAGCTGTTTTTT
J gene: TRBJ2-5; clone size: NA; V gene: TRBV25-1; D gene: NA; CDR3 protein: CASSVPDIISETQYF; CDR3 DNA: TGTGCCAGCAGTGTCCCGGACATAATATCCGAGACCCAGTACTTC
J gene: TRBJ2-7; clone size: once; V gene: TRBV4-2; D gene: NA; CDR3 protein: CASSQFKGETYEQYF; CDR3 DNA: TGTGCCAGCAGCCAATTTAAGGGGGAAACCTACGAGCAGTACTTC
J gene: TRBJ1-5; clone size: NA; V gene: TRBV9; D gene: NA; CDR3 protein: CASSVTETSQPQHF; CDR3 DNA: TGTGCCAGCAGCGTCACTGAGACAAGCCAGCCCCAGCATTTT
J gene: TRBJ2-1; clone size: NA; V gene: TRBV27; D gene: NA; CDR3 protein: CASTHYNEQFF; CDR3 DNA: TGTGCCAGCACCCACTACAATGAGCAGTTCTTC
J gene: TRBJ2-5; clone size: NA; V gene: TRBV4-2; D gene: TRBD2; CDR3 protein: CASSQDFASGTRETQYF; CDR3 DNA: TGTGCCAGCAGCCAAGATTTCGCTAGCGGGACGCGGGAGACCCAGTACTTC
J gene: TRBJ1-3; clone size: once; V gene: TRBV9; D gene: NA; CDR3 protein: CASSAASSSGNTIYF; CDR3 DNA: TGTGCCAGCAGCGCAGCTTCTAGCTCTGGAAACACCATATATTTT
J gene: TRBJ1-5; clone size: NA; V gene: TRBV28; D gene: NA; CDR3 protein: CASSFSTGQQPQHF; CDR3 DNA: TGTGCCAGCAGTTTTTCTACAGGTCAACAGCCCCAGCATTTT
J gene: TRBJ2-3; clone size: NA; V gene: TRBV6-1; D gene: NA; CDR3 protein: CASSGVSGIIIGYF; CDR3 DNA: TGTGCCAGCAGTGGAGTTAGCGGCATAATAATAGGGTATTTT
J gene: TRBJ2-1; clone size: NA; V gene: TRBV11-3; D gene: NA; CDR3 protein: CASSLDLTNEQFF; CDR3 DNA: TGTGCCAGCAGCTTAGATCTAACTAATGAGCAGTTCTTC
J gene: TRBJ2-3; clone size: NA; V gene: TRBV7-2; D gene: TRBD2; CDR3 protein: CASSSLASGSLTDTQYF; CDR3 DNA: TGTGCCAGCAGCTCGCTAGCTAGCGGGAGTTTGACAGATACGCAGTATTTT
J gene: TRBJ2-7; clone size: NA; V gene: TRBV4-3; D gene: NA; CDR3 protein: CASSPGVGSSYEQYF; CDR3 DNA: TGCGCCAGCAGCCCAGGGGTGGGTAGCTCCTACGAGCAGTACTTC
J gene: TRBJ2-1; clone size: NA; V gene: TRBV7-3; D gene: TRBD1; CDR3 protein: CASSLRTGSYNEQFF; CDR3 DNA: TGTGCCAGCAGCCTAAGGACAGGTTCCTACAATGAGCAGTTCTTC
J gene: TRBJ1-2; clone size: NA; V gene: TRBV5-1; D gene: TRBD1; CDR3 protein: CASSRTGTGNGYTF; CDR3 DNA: TGCGCCAGCAGCCGGACCGGGACAGGGAATGGCTACACCTTC
J gene: TRBJ2-7; clone size: NA; V gene: TRBV6-1; D gene: NA; CDR3 protein: CASSLWGKSYEQYF; CDR3 DNA: TGTGCCAGCAGTTTATGGGGCAAGTCCTACGAGCAGTACTTC
J gene: TRBJ2-2; clone size: NA; V gene: TRBV4-3; D gene: TRBD2; CDR3 protein: CASSQLTRTSGTGELFF; CDR3 DNA: TGCGCCAGCAGCCAACTTACTAGGACTAGCGGCACCGGGGAGCTGTTTTTT
J gene: TRBJ2-3; clone size: once; V gene: TRBV5-1; D gene: NA; CDR3 protein: CASSLDGGPDTDTQYF; CDR3 DNA: TGCGCCAGCAGCTTGGACGGGGGACCCGACACAGATACGCAGTATTTT
J gene: TRBJ2-7; clone size: few; V gene: TRBV4-2; D gene: TRBD1; CDR3 protein: CASSQDGNRGNEQYF; CDR3 DNA: TGTGCCAGCAGCCAAGATGGCAACAGGGGAAACGAGCAGTACTTC
J gene: TRBJ2-2; clone size: NA; V gene: TRBV28; D gene: TRBD1; CDR3 protein: CASTWTGYNTGELFF; CDR3 DNA: TGTGCCAGCACCTGGACAGGGTATAACACCGGGGAGCTGTTTTTT
J gene: TRBJ2-2; clone size: NA; V gene: TRBV5-4; D gene: TRBD1; CDR3 protein: CAWKTGGIGGELFF; CDR3 DNA: TGTGCCTGGAAGACAGGGGGCATTGGCGGGGAGCTGTTTTTT
J gene: TRBJ1-2; clone size: NA; V gene: TRBV19; D gene: NA; CDR3 protein: CASSGRGPSYGYTF; CDR3 DNA: TGTGCCAGTAGTGGTCGCGGGCCCTCCTATGGCTACACCTTC
J gene: TRBJ2-7; clone size: NA; V gene: TRBV5-1; D gene: NA; CDR3 protein: CASSLLGATGSYEQYF; CDR3 DNA: TGCGCCAGCAGCTTGTTGGGCGCCACAGGATCCTACGAGCAGTACTTC
J gene: TRBJ1-5; clone size: NA; V gene: TRBV7-2; D gene: NA; CDR3 protein: CASSLSPNQPQHF; CDR3 DNA: TGTGCCAGCAGCTTATCCCCAAATCAGCCCCAGCATTTT
J gene: TRBJ2-7; clone size: NA; V gene: TRBV29-1; D gene: TRBD2; CDR3 protein: CSVLSQRETYEQYF; CDR3 DNA: TGCAGCGTCCTCAGCCAGCGGGAGACCTACGAGCAGTACTTC
J gene: TRBJ2-2; clone size: NA; V gene: TRBV2; D gene: TRBD2; CDR3 protein: CASRVLAGVTGELFF; CDR3 DNA: TGTGCCAGCAGAGTCCTAGCGGGAGTCACCGGGGAGCTGTTTTTT
J gene: TRBJ1-4; clone size: NA; V gene: TRBV6-1; D gene: TRBD1; CDR3 protein: CASRGTGGSEKLFF; CDR3 DNA: TGTGCCAGCAGAGGGACAGGGGGGAGTGAAAAACTGTTTTTT
J gene: TRBJ1-3; clone size: NA; V gene: TRBV10-3; D gene: NA; CDR3 protein: CAISGTDSGNTIYF; CDR3 DNA: TGTGCCATCAGTGGGACAGACTCTGGAAACACCATATATTTT
J gene: TRBJ2-1; clone size: few; V gene: TRBV30; D gene: TRBD2; CDR3 protein: CAWSGGGWTGTSNEQFF; CDR3 DNA: TGTGCCTGGAGTGGGGGTGGGTGGACCGGGACTAGCAATGAGCAGTTCTTC
J gene: TRBJ1-4; clone size: once; V gene: TRBV6-6; D gene: TRBD1; CDR3 protein: CASSTNRGEKLFF; CDR3 DNA: TGTGCCAGCAGTACGAACAGGGGTGAAAAACTGTTTTTT
J gene: TRBJ1-5; clone size: NA; V gene: TRBV4-1; D gene: TRBD1; CDR3 protein: CASSQVGRVGGGNQPQHF; CDR3 DNA: TGCGCCAGCAGCCAAGTGGGAAGAGTAGGGGGCGGCAATCAGCCCCAGCATTTT